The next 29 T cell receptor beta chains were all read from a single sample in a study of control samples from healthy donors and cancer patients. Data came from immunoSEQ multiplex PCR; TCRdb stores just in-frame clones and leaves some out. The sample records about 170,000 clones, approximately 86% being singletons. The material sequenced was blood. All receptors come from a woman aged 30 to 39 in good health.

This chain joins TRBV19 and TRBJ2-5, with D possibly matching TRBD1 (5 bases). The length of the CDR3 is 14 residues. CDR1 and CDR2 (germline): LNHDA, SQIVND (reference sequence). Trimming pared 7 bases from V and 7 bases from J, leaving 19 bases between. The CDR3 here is CASKGFSGGGTQYF. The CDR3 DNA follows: TGTGCCAGTAAGGGGTTTTCAGGCGGTGGGACCCAGTACTTC.

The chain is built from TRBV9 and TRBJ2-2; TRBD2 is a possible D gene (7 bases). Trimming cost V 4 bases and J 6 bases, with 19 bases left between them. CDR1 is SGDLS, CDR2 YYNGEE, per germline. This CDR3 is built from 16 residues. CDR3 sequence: CASSTRRGGRAGELFF. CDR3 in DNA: TGTGCCAGCAGCACCCGTAGGGGGGGGAGGGCCGGGGAGCTGTTTTTT.

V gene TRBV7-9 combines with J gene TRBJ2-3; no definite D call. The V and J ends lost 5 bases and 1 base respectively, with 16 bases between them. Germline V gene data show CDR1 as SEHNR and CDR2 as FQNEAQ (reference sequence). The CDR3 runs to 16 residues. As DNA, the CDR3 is TGTGCCAGCAGCCCTACGCCGCCGGGTGGCACAGATACGCAGTATTTT. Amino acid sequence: CASSPTPPGGTDTQYF.

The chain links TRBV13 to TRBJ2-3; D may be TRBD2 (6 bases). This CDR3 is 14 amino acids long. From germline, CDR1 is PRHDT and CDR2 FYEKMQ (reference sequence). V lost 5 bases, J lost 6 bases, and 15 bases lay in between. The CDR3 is CASSPAASGDTQYF. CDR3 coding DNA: TGTGCCAGCAGCCCCGCGGCCAGCGGGGATACGCAGTATTTT.

CDR3 nucleotides: TGTGCCAGCAGTTATCTAGGAAGGACAGATACGCAGTATTTT. It translates to CASSYLGRTDTQYF. The chain is built from TRBV6-5 and TRBJ2-3; no clear D. The CDR3 consists of 14 residues. V was clipped by 3 bases and J by 3 bases, with 10 bases between them. Germline loops: CDR1 MNHEY, CDR2 SVGAGI.

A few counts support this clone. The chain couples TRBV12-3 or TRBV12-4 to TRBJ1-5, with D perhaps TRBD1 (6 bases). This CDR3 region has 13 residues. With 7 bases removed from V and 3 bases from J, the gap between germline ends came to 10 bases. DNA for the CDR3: TGTGCCAGCACGGGACAATCCAATCAGCCCCAGCATTTT. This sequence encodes CASTGQSNQPQHF.

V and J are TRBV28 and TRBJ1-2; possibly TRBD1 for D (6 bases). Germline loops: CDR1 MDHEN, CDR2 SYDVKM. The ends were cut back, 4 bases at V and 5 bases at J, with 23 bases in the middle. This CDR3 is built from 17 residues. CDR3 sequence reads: CASSSLYQAPRGYGYTF. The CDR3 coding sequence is TGTGCCAGCAGTTCCTTATACCAGGCACCCAGGGGTTATGGCTACACCTTC.

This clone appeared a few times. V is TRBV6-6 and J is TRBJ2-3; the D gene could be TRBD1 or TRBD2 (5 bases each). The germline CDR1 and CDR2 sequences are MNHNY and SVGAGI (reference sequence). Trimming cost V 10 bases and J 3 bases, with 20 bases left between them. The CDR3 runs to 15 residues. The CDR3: CATLGTETLTDTQYF. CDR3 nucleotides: TGTGCCACCCTAGGGACCGAAACCCTAACAGATACGCAGTATTTT.

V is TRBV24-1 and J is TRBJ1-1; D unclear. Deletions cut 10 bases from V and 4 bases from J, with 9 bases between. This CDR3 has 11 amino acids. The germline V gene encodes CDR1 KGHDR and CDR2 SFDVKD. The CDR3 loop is CATRAGTEAFF. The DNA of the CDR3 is TGTGCCACTCGAGCTGGCACTGAAGCTTTCTTT.

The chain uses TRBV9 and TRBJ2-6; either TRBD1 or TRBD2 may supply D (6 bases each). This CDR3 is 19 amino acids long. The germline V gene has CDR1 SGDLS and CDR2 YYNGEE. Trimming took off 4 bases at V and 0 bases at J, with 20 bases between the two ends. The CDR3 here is CASSKRGDKLPSGANVLTF. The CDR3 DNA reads TGTGCCAGCAGCAAAAGGGGGGACAAGCTCCCCTCTGGGGCCAACGTCCTGACTTTC.

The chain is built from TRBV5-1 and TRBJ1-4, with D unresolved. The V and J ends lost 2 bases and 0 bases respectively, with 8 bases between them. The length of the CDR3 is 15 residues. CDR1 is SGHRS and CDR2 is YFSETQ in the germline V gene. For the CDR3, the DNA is TGCGCCAGCAGCTTCGACACCACAACTAATGAAAAACTGTTTTTT. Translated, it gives CASSFDTTTNEKLFF.

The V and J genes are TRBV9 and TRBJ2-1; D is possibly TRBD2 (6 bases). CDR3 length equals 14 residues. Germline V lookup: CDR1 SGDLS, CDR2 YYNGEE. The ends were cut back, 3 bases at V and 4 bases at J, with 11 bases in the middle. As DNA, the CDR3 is TGTGCCAGCAGCGGGACTATCGCTTACAATGAGCAGTTCTTC. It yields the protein CASSGTIAYNEQFF.

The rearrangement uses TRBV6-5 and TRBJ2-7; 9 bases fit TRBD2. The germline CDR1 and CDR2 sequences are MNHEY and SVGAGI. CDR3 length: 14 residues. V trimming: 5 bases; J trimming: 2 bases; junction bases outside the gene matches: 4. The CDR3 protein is CASSPVAGAYEQYF. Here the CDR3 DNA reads TGTGCCAGCAGTCCGGTAGCGGGGGCCTACGAGCAGTACTTC.

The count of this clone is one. The CDR3: CASGGGEQYF. The CDR3 bases are TGTGCCAGCGGAGGGGGCGAGCAGTACTTC. V is TRBV2 and J is TRBJ2-7; possibly TRBD1 or TRBD2 for D (6 bases each). The V end lost 8 bases, the J end lost 6 bases, and 8 bases lay between the germline ends. CDR3 size: 10 residues. The germline CDR1 and CDR2 sequences are SNHLY and FYNNEI.

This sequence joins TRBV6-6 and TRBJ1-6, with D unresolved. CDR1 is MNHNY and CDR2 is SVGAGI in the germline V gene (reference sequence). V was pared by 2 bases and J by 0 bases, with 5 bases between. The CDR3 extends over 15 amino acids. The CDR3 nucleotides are TGTGCCAGCAGTTACGGAGTCTCCTATAATTCACCCCTCCACTTT. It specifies CASSYGVSYNSPLHF.

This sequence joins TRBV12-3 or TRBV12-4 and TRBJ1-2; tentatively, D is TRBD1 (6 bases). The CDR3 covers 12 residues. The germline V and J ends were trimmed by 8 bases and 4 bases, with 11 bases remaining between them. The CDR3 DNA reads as TGTGCCAGCCAGGGGATCCCCTATGGCTACACCTTC. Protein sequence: CASQGIPYGYTF.

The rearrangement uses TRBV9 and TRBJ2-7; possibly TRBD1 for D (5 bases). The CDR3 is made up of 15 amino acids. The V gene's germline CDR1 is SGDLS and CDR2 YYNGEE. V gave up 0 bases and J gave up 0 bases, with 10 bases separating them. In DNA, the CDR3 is TGTGCCAGCAGCGTAGGTGGGGCTGGCTCCTACGAGCAGTACTTC. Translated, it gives CASSVGGAGSYEQYF. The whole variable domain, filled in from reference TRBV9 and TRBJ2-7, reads DSGVTQTPKHLITATGQRVTLRCSPRSGDLSVYWYQQSLDQGLQFLIQYYNGEERAKGNILERFSAQQFPDLHSELNLSSLELGDSALYFCASSVGGAGSYEQYFGPGTRLTVT.

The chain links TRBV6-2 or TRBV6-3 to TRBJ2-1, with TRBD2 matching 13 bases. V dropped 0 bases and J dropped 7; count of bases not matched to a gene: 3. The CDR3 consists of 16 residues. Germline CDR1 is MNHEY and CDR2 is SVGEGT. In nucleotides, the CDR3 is TGTGCCAGCAGTTACTCCGGGACTAGCGGGATAAATGAGCAGTTCTTC. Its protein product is CASSYSGTSGINEQFF.

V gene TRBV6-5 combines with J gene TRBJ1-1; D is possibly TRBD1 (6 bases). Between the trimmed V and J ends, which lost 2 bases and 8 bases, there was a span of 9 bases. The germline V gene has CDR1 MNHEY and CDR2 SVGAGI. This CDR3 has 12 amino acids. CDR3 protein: CASSYAGDEAFF. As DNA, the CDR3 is TGTGCCAGCAGTTACGCAGGGGACGAAGCTTTCTTT.

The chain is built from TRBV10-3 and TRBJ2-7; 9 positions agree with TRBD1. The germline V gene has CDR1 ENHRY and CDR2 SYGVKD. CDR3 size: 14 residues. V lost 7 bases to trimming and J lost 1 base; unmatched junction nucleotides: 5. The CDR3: CAINNRGLSYEQYF. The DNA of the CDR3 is TGTGCCATCAATAACAGGGGGCTTTCCTACGAGCAGTACTTC.

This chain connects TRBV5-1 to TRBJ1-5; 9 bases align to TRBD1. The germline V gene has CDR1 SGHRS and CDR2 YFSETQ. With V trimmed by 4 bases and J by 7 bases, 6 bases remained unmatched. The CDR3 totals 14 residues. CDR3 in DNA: TGCGCCAGCAGCATGGGACAGGGAGAACAGCCCCAGCATTTT. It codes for CASSMGQGEQPQHF.

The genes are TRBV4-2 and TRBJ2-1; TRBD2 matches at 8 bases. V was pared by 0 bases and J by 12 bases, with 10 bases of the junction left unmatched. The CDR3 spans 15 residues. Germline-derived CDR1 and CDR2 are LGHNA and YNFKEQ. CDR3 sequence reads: CASSQDDSGVFRQFF. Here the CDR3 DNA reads TGTGCCAGCAGCCAAGATGATAGCGGGGTTTTTAGGCAGTTCTTC.

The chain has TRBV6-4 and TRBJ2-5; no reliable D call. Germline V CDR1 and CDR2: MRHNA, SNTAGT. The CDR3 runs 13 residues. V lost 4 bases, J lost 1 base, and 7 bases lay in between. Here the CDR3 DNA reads TGTGCCAGCAGTGTCAATCCCCAAGAGACCCAGTACTTC. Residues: CASSVNPQETQYF.

The CDR3 nucleotides read TGTGCCAGCAGTATTGGGTTCAGTGGTGAAAAACTGTTTTTT. It is translated as CASSIGFSGEKLFF. V usage is TRBV6-5 and J usage is TRBJ1-4; no definite D call. V lost 5 bases and J 7 bases, leaving 14 bases between the germline ends. CDR1 and CDR2 from the germline V gene are MNHEY and SVGAGI. The CDR3 extends over 14 amino acids.

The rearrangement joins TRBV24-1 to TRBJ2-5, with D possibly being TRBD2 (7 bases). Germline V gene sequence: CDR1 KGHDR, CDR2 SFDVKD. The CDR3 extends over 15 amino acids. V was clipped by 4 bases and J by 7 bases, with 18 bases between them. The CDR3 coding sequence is TGTGCCACCAGTGAACTGGGGGGGCCCCCGGGGACCCAGTACTTC. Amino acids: CATSELGGPPGTQYF.

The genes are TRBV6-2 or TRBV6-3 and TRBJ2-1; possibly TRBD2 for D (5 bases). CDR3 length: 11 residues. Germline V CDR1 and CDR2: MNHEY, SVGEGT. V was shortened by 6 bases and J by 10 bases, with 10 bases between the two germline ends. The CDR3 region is CASSRRGEQFF. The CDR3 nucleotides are TGTGCCAGCAGCAGACGGGGAGAGCAGTTCTTC.

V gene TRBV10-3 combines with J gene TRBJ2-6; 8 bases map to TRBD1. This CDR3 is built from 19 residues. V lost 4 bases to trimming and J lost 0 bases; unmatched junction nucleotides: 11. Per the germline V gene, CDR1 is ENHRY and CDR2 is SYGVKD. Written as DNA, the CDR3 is TGTGCCATCAGTGGGCGGACAGGGTTGCAGAGCTCTGGGGCCAACGTCCTGACTTTC. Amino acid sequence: CAISGRTGLQSSGANVLTF.

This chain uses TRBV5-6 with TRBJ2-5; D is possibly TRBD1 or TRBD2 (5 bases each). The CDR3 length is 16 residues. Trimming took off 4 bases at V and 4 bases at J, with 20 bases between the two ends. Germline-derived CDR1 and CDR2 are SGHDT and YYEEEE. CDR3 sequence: CASSPVPSGTPETQYF. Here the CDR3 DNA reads TGTGCCAGCAGCCCAGTACCTTCCGGGACCCCAGAGACCCAGTACTTC.

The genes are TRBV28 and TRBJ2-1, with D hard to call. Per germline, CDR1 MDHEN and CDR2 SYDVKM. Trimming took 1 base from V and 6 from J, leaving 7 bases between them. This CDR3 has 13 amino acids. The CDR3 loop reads CASSLYISNEQFF. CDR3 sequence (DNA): TGTGCCAGCAGTTTATATATCAGCAATGAGCAGTTCTTC.